This TCR beta chain was captured by sequencing in a study of blood T cells in healthy people across ages. A J-beta primer mix and a sample-barcoded 5' primer were used in a second PCR of about 7 to 12 cycles. From the 5' RACE reads, TCRdb called clonotypes with MiXCR, one entry per CDR3 protein. The profile shows some 1.5 million distinct CDR3 sequences, 28% of them singletons. Germline V gives CDR1 SGHRS, CDR2 YFSETQ. The CDR3 runs to 15 residues. Trimming took 4 bases from V and 3 from J; bases not matched to a gene: 7. Findings and limits, study-wide: Any conclusive comparison of naive versus antigen-experienced cells was prevented by using unsorted PBMCs. Strong correlation linked observed beta diversity and percent naive T cells. It was held that the diversity estimates obtained from one million T cells were underestimates.

This clonotype showed up just a few times. As yet, its antigen is unknown. This TCR was sampled from a woman aged 25 to 39 in good health. This sequence joins TRBV5-1 and TRBJ2-3, with 8 positions matching TRBD1. Sequencing used blood. Here the CDR3 reads CASSPQGEETDTQYF. DNA for the CDR3: TGCGCCAGCAGCCCACAGGGGGAGGAAACAGATACGCAGTATTTT.